The following is a T cell receptor (beta chain) sequence with its context. Its antigen is unknown. No per-base quality is available; no much larger clone lies one base away. The sample belongs to a study of beta chain features in type 1 diabetes (dated by TCRdb to 2017 to 2018). Concerning the study at large: Mean age, gender distribution, total cell number and subset yield did not differ between patients and healthy donors. A total of 90 million to 120 million sorted cells were examined across all samples, and a strong correlation was observed between cell number per subset and RNA yield. The study compared the TCRB repertoires of sorted circulating CD4+ T cell subsets in recently diagnosed type 1 diabetes patients with those in matched healthy donors. Regulatory and stem cell-like memory subsets were isolated from only 8 patients and about eight healthy donors, whereas naive and central memory subsets came from all 30 or so donors. Overall results and qualifications from the work: Naive, central memory and regulatory TCRB repertoires appeared more similar among patients than among healthy donors. A moderate but significant shortening of TCRB CDR3 length was observed in type 1 diabetes patients in all four CD4+ subsets. Shorter templates might be favored by PCR, yet because patient and control samples were amplified and corrected together, any such skew would affect both groups equally. Because the HLA sub-analyses included only small numbers of individuals, any influence of HLA type on TCRB rearrangement was left unresolved. At VDJ recombination sites, patients with type 1 diabetes made fewer insertions and deleted more nucleotides, a pattern implying thymic rearrangement abnormalities. Sequencing cDNA rather than genomic DNA could over-represent highly expressing activated cells, although activation and CD3 levels did not differ between groups.

Relative to germline, V is 5 bases shorter and J is 0 bases shorter, with 11 bases between their ends. The germline V gene sets CDR1 to MNHNS and CDR2 to SASEGT. The CDR3, from cysteine to phenylalanine, totals 15 residues. The sequence is cut down to CDR3 DNA, 45 bases in frame from base 1. The entire amount of isolated RNA was reverse transcribed using the High Capacity cDNA Reverse Transcription Kit, so the sequenced TCRB transcripts were expressed ones. Deep immunoSEQ sequencing was performed on naive, central memory and regulatory T cell samples, with an average of around 3.4 million total reads per sample. Sorted cells were lysed in RLT buffer and RNA was extracted with DNase-treated RNeasy Micro or Mini kits, depending on cell number. To prevent cross-contamination, every cell subset was processed on its own, while patient and healthy donor samples were processed together. The immunoSEQ multiplex PCR was used to amplify TCRB sequences from cDNA, generating 87-bp fragments that spanned the CDR3 region. Sequencing of the amplicons was performed on the Illumina HiSeq platform. In the source study's methods: Synthetic template baselines were used to correct PCR bias computationally, reads within Hamming distance 2 were collapsed together, and singletons that could not be merged were discarded. Reads were aligned against IMGT to assign V, D and J genes, CDR3 length and insertions or deletions at six rearrangement sites. Clonotype counts were normalized to sorted cell number within each subset before computing true diversity and Gini coefficients with the tcR R package. Repertoire sharing was quantified using the overlap coefficient calculated on TCRB nucleotide sequences. What TCRdb holds here is the immuneACCESS table cut down to in-frame rearrangements. Part of the clones is not present; checked against another copy, under half of the missing clones reflect an unresolved V gene, and the others are unexplained. D and trimming were read from the DNA, whereas the V and J calls and clone size are those reported in that table. This sample is represented by 250,000 to 400,000 clones; 12% to 15% of them were singletons. 5.5% to 7.5% of the sample comes from the top ten.

Each donor gave one peripheral blood draw, around 0.12 L on average, collected into heparinised tubes. Naive, central memory, regulatory and stem cell-like memory CD4+ T cells were sorted on a BD FACSAria II using a panel including CD45RO, CCR7, CD25, CD127, CD95 and CD27. A purity above 98% was achieved for all sorted populations. PBMCs were isolated immediately by Lymphoprep density gradient centrifugation and stained directly without culture. So that batch effects would be minimized, each experiment stained and sorted samples in pairs, pairing one healthy donor with one patient. The sequenced sample was central memory CD4+ T cells from blood. The TCR was taken from a man aged 30 to 45 in good health. The sequence joins TRBV6-1 to TRBJ2-1; the D call is tentative, TRBD1 or TRBD2, as each matches 5 bases. DNA sequence: TGTGCCAGCAGTCGGGACCGCAGCTCCTACAATGAGCAGTTCTTC. Protein translation: CASSRDRSSYNEQFF.